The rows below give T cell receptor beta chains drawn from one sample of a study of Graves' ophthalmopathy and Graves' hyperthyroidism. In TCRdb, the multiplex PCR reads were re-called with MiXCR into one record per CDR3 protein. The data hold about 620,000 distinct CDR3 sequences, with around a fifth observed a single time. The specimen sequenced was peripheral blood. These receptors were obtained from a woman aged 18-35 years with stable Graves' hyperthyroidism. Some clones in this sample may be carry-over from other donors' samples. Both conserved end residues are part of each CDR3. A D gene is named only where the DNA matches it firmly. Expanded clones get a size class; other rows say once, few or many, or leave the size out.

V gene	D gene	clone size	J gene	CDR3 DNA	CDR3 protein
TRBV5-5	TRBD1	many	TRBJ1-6	TGTGCCAGCAGCTTGGAGGGACAGGCATATAATTCACCCCTCCACTTT	CASSLEGQAYNSPLHF
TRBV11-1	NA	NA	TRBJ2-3	TGTGCCAGCAGCGAGGGGGACAACTGGAGATTCACAGATACGCAGTATTTT	CASSEGDNWRFTDTQYF
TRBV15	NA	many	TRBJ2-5	TGTGCCACCAGCAGAGTTGGAGACGAGACCCAGTACTTC	CATSRVGDETQYF
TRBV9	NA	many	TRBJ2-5	TGTGCCAGCAGCCCCGCCGGGGCAGGGGAGACCCAGTACTTC	CASSPAGAGETQYF
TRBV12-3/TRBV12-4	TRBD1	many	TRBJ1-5	TGTGCCACCACCCCCACAGGGGGCGGGCATCAGCCCCAGCATTTT	CATTPTGGGHQPQHF
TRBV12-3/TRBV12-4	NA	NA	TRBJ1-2	TGTGCCAGCAGTCGGGGGGCAGGCTATGGCTACACCTTC	CASSRGAGYGYTF
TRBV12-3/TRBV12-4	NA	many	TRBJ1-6	TGTGCCAGCAGTTTAAGGGTGGATTCACCCCTCCACTTT	CASSLRVDSPLHF
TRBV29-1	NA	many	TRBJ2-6	TGCAGCGTGGCGAAGGGGAGCAGTCTTGGGGCCAACGTCCTGACTTTC	CSVAKGSSLGANVLTF
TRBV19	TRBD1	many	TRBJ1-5	TGTGCCAGTACCGATGGTTGGACAGGGGGCCGTATCGGGCAGCCCCAGCATTTT	CASTDGWTGGRIGQPQHF
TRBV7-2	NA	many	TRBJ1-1	TGTGCCAGCAGCTTATTTGTCGGGAACACTGAAGCTTTCTTT	CASSLFVGNTEAFF
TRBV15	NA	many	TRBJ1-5	TGTGCCACCAGCAGTTCTATTAGCAATCAGCCCCAGCATTTT	CATSSSISNQPQHF
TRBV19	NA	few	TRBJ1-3	TGTGCCAGTACCACGAGGGGGGACCCTGGAAACACCATATATTTT	CASTTRGDPGNTIYF
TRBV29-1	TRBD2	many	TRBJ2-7	TGCAGCGTTGAGACCTTGGGAGGGTATTCCTACGAGCAGTACTTC	CSVETLGGYSYEQYF
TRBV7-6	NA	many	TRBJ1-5	TGTGCCAGCAGCCCCTCGACAGACCTTTATAGCAATCAGCCCCAGCATTTT	CASSPSTDLYSNQPQHF
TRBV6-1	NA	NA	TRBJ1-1	TGTGCCACCAAAATTGGGGCTAGGAACACTGAAGCTTTCTTT	CATKIGARNTEAFF
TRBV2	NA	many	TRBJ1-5	TGTGCCATCCGACCGCCAAATAGCAATCAGCCCCAGCATTTT	CAIRPPNSNQPQHF
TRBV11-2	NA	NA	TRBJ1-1	TGTGCCAGCAGCTTGTCAGAGGCGGCTTTCTTT	CASSLSEAAFF
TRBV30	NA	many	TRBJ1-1	TGTGCCTGGAGTGAACAGGCGGGCACTGAAGCTTTCTTT	CAWSEQAGTEAFF
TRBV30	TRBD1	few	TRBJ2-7	TGTGCCTGGAGTGTCAGGGACAGGTGGGCTTTCTACGAGCAGTACTTC	CAWSVRDRWAFYEQYF
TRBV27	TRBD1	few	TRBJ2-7	TGTGCCAGCCGAGGGGACAGGTTAGACGAGCAGTACTTC	CASRGDRLDEQYF
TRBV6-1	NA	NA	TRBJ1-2	TGTGCCAGCAGGCGCAGGGCTCCCGTTGGCTACACCTTC	CASRRRAPVGYTF
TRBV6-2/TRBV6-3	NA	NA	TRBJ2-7	TGTGCCAGCAGTTTTCGACAGGACAGTCCCTACGAGCAGTACTTC	CASSFRQDSPYEQYF
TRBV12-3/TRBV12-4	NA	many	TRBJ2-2	TGTGCCAGCAGCTTACGTACGGTAAACACCGGGGAGCTGTTTTTT	CASSLRTVNTGELFF
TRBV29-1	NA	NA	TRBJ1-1	TGCAGCGGTCCTCGAACACCGGGTTCGGCTGAAGCTTTCTTT	CSGPRTPGSAEAFF
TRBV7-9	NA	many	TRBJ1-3	TGTGCCAGCAGCTTACCCTTCTCTGGAAACACCATATATTTT	CASSLPFSGNTIYF
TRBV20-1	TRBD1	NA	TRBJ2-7	TGCAGTGCTAGAGGTCAGGGGGCATGGTACGAGCAGTACTTC	CSARGQGAWYEQYF
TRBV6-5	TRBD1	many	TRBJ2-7	TGTGCCACCGTCCGGACAGGGGGTTACGAGCAGTACTTC	CATVRTGGYEQYF
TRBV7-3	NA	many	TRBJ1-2	TGTGCCAGCAGCTTAACCGGGACACCTCATTATGGCTACACCTTC	CASSLTGTPHYGYTF
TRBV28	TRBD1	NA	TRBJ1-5	TGTGCCAGCAGTCTGGGGGACAGGGCGAGTCAGCCCCAGCATTTT	CASSLGDRASQPQHF
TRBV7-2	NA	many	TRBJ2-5	TGTGCCAGCAGCCTCTCCATGGGGGTAGAGACCCAGTACTTC	CASSLSMGVETQYF
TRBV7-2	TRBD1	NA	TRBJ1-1	TGTGCCAGCAGCTTAGGTGGACAGGGGTCAGATGAAGCTTTCTTT	CASSLGGQGSDEAFF
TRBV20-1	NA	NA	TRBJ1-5	TGCAGTGCTAGAGATAGGGGTTTGAGCAATCAGCCCCAGCATTTT	CSARDRGLSNQPQHF
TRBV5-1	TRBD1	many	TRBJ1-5	TGCGCCAGCAGCATCCCGGGACAGGGGGCTTTCAATCAGCCCCAGCATTTT	CASSIPGQGAFNQPQHF
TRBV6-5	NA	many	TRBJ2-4	TGTGCCAGCAGTTATGACGCTAACGGGAACATTCAGTACTTC	CASSYDANGNIQYF
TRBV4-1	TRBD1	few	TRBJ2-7	TGCGCCAGCAGCCAGCCGGGACAGGGGATGTACGAGCAGTACTTC	CASSQPGQGMYEQYF
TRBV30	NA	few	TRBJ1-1	TGTGCCAGCGGACGGGTTGAAGCTTTCTTT	CASGRVEAFF
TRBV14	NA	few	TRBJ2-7	TGTGCCAGCAGCCCGGGACACTTGAACGCCTACGAGCAGTACTTC	CASSPGHLNAYEQYF
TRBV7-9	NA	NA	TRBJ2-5	TGTGCCAGCAGCTTATTTCCTCGGGGCAAGCGGGAGACCCAGTACTTC	CASSLFPRGKRETQYF
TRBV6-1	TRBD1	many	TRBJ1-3	TGTGCCAGCAGGCCACAGGGGAACTCTGGAAACACCATATATTTT	CASRPQGNSGNTIYF
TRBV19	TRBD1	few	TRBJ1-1	TGTGCCAGTAGGGGACAGGGGGATTCTGAAGCTTTCTTT	CASRGQGDSEAFF
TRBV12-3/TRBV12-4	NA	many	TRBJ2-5	TGTGCCAGCAGTTTATTCAGGGGAGAGGACCAAGAGACCCAGTACTTC	CASSLFRGEDQETQYF
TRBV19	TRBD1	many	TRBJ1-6	TGTGCCAGTAGTACCGGGGACAGACTGACCTATAATTCACCCCTCCACTTT	CASSTGDRLTYNSPLHF
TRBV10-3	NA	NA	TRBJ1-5	TGTGCCATCAGTGAGTTGGCCGAAAATCAGCCCCAGCATTTT	CAISELAENQPQHF
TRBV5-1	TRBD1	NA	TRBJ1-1	TGCGCCAGCACCTACCGACAGGGCTACACTGAAGCTTTCTTT	CASTYRQGYTEAFF
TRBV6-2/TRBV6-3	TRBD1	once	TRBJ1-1	TGTGCCAGCAGGCCTACAGGGGGCAATGAAGCTTTCTTT	CASRPTGGNEAFF
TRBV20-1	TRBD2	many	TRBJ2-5	TGCAGTGCTATGATTAGCGGGGGTCAAGAGACCCAGTACTTC	CSAMISGGQETQYF
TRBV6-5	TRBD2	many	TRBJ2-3	TGTGCCAGCAGTTACCGGGGGGACGCAGATACGCAGTATTTT	CASSYRGDADTQYF
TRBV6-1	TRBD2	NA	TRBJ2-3	TGTGCCAGCAGTGCTAGCGGGAGGTTTGCAGATACGCAGTATTTT	CASSASGRFADTQYF
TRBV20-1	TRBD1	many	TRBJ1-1	TGCAGTGCTAGTTCCACAGGGGGCACTGAAGCTTTCTTT	CSASSTGGTEAFF